These 24 T cell receptor beta chains came from one sample sequenced in a study of T cell responses to AZD1222 COVID-19 vaccine. This table comes from immunoSEQ multiplex PCR, and its TCRdb copy is limited to in-frame clones, with some not included. This sample carries 130,000 or so clones, 84% of them seen once, and the ten largest clones take around 27%. Sequenced material: peripheral blood, taken 28 days after the second AZD1222 dose. These receptors came from an adult who received the AZD1222 COVID-19 vaccine.

This chain uses TRBV6-6 with TRBJ2-2; D uncertain. Deletions cut 0 bases from V and 3 bases from J, with 5 bases between. Germline CDR1 and CDR2: MNHNY and SVGAGI (reference sequence). This CDR3 has 14 amino acids. The CDR3, as DNA: TGTGCCAGCAGTTACTCCCCGGACACCGGGGAGCTGTTTTTT. It translates to CASSYSPDTGELFF.

This chain uses TRBV29-1 with TRBJ2-5; no reliable D call. The length of the CDR3 is 13 residues. Trimming cost V 0 bases and J 10 bases, with 15 bases left between them. Germline V gives CDR1 SQVTM, CDR2 ANQGSEA. The CDR3 nucleotides read TGCAGCGTTGAAGAGGGATACACTAAGGACCAGTACTTC. This gives the protein CSVEEGYTKDQYF. Supplemented by reference TRBV29-1 and TRBJ2-5, the full variable domain reads SAVISQKPSRDICQRGTSLTIQCQVDSQVTMMFWYRQQPGQSLTLIATANQGSEATYESGFVIDKFPISRPNLTFSTLTVSNMSPEDSSIYLCSVEEGYTKDQYFGPGTRLLVL.

The V call is TRBV28, the J call TRBJ1-1; TRBD1 might be the D (5 bases). The CDR3 covers 14 residues. Trimming shortened V by 1 base and J by 7 bases, and 13 bases separated the two germline ends. CDR1 is MDHEN and CDR2 is SYDVKM in the germline V gene. CDR3 nucleotides: TGTGCCAGCAGTTTATTGCAGGGCCGGGGTGAAGCTTTCTTT. Its translation: CASSLLQGRGEAFF.

V is TRBV12-3 or TRBV12-4 and J is TRBJ2-7, with D perhaps matching TRBD1 or TRBD2 (5 bases each). CDR3 length: 11 amino acids. V was trimmed by 4 bases and J by 5 bases, leaving 6 bases between them. The chain's CDR3 is CASSWGNEQYF. CDR3 nucleotides: TGTGCCAGCAGTTGGGGGAACGAGCAGTACTTC.

In nucleotides, the CDR3 is TGTGCCAGCAGCTCTGGCGGCATAGGGTATGGCTACACCTTC. It encodes CASSSGGIGYGYTF. The rearrangement links TRBV7-3 to TRBJ1-2; D ambiguous. CDR1 is SGHTA and CDR2 is FQGTGA in the germline V gene. The CDR3 sequence is 14 residues long. V was pared by 4 bases and J by 5 bases, with 14 bases between.

This clone appeared a single time. The rearrangement uses TRBV10-1 and TRBJ2-6; D unresolved. This CDR3 has 14 amino acids. V was clipped by 0 bases and J by 1 base, with 1 base between them. Germline V gene data show CDR1 as WNHNN and CDR2 as SYGVQD (reference sequence). CDR3 residues: CASSESSGANVLTF. The CDR3 DNA sequence: TGCGCCAGCAGTGAGTCTTCTGGGGCCAACGTCCTGACTTTC.

The chain uses TRBV29-1 and TRBJ1-1; the D is unclear. Germline CDR1 reads SQVTM; CDR2 reads ANQGSEA. There are 11 residues in the CDR3. The ends were cut back, 4 bases at V and 6 bases at J, with 9 bases in the middle. CDR3 in amino acids: CSVASGSEAFF. In DNA form, the CDR3 reads TGCAGCGTTGCGAGTGGTTCTGAAGCTTTCTTT.

The V gene is TRBV28, the J gene TRBJ1-6; D gene uncertain. The CDR3 length is 16 residues. Germline lookup yields CDR1 MDHEN and CDR2 SYDVKM. V shed 6 bases and J shed 8 bases, with 20 bases lying between them. The CDR3 bases are TGTGCCAGCAGCCCCGTTGAGCGGGTCCCCGATTCACCCCTCCACTTT. This encodes CASSPVERVPDSPLHF. Full variable domain (remainder filled in from reference TRBV28 and TRBJ1-6): DVKVTQSSRYLVKRTGEKVFLECVQDMDHENMFWYRQDPGLGLRLIYFSYDVKMKEKGDIPEGYSVSREKKERFSLILESASTNQTSMYLCASSPVERVPDSPLHFGNGTRLTVT.

CDR3 nucleotides: TGTGCCAGCAGCTTCTATGGGACTAGCGGGGGGTACACCGGGGAGCTGTTTTTT. Residues: CASSFYGTSGGYTGELFF. The chain couples TRBV5-6 to TRBJ2-2; 15 nucleotides match TRBD2. The CDR3 extends over 18 amino acids. Germline lookup yields CDR1 SGHDT and CDR2 YYEEEE. V lost 2 bases, J lost 3 bases, and 5 bases stayed unmatched.

The chain recombines TRBV5-8 with TRBJ1-5; no clear D. There are 13 residues in the CDR3. V was shortened by 6 bases and J by 7 bases, with 14 bases between the two germline ends. Germline V gene lookup returns CDR1 SGHTS and CDR2 YDEGEE. The CDR3 bases are TGTGCCAGCATCCCGAATCCTAACCAGCCCCAGCATTTT. Its translation: CASIPNPNQPQHF. Full variable domain (missing parts from reference TRBV5-8 and TRBJ1-5): EAGVTQSPTHLIKTRGQQATLRCSPISGHTSVYWYQQALGLGLQFLLWYDEGEERNRGNFPPRFSGRQFPNYSSELNVNALELEDSALYLCASIPNPNQPQHFGDGTRLSIL.

J is TRBJ1-1 and V is TRBV7-9, with 7 nucleotides matching TRBD1. This CDR3 spans 15 amino acids. Germline V CDR1 and CDR2: SEHNR, FQNEAQ (reference sequence). With V trimmed by 5 bases and J by 8 bases, 14 bases remained unmatched. CDR3 coding DNA: TGTGCCAGCAGCCAAGGACAGGCCGCCGTGGGGGAAGCTTTCTTT. Translating it yields CASSQGQAAVGEAFF.

This rearrangement joins TRBV19 to TRBJ1-6; D remains ambiguous. The CDR3 contains 15 residues. The germline V and J ends were trimmed by 3 bases and 5 bases, with 11 bases remaining between them. Germline loops: CDR1 LNHDA, CDR2 SQIVND (reference sequence). This CDR3 reads CASSIPQLDNSPLHF. CDR3 nucleotide sequence: TGTGCCAGTAGTATTCCACAGTTGGATAATTCACCCCTCCACTTT. Together with reference TRBV19 and TRBJ1-6, the CDR3 gives the full variable domain: DGGITQSPKYLFRKEGQNVTLSCEQNLNHDAMYWYRQDPGQGLRLIYYSQIVNDFQKGDIAEGYSVSREKKESFPLTVTSAQKNPTAFYLCASSIPQLDNSPLHFGNGTRLTVT.

The J gene is TRBJ2-2, the V gene TRBV7-6; D not certain. Trimming took 7 bases from V and 1 from J, leaving 7 bases between them. The CDR3 runs to 13 residues. Germline V gene data show CDR1 as SGHVS and CDR2 as FNYEAQ. The CDR3 DNA is TGTGCCAGCATCAACAGGAACACCGGGGAGCTGTTTTTT. Its translation is CASINRNTGELFF. Looking up the rest from reference TRBV7-6 and TRBJ2-2 gives the full variable domain: GAGVSQSPRYKVTKRGQDVALRCDPISGHVSLYWYRQALGQGPEFLTYFNYEAQQDKSGLPNDRFSAERPEGSISTLTIQRTEQRDSAMYRCASINRNTGELFFGEGSRLTVL.

This rearrangement joins TRBV2 to TRBJ1-1, with unresolved D. Germline values: CDR1 SNHLY, CDR2 FYNNEI. CDR3 length equals 13 residues. Trimming pared 8 bases from V and 5 bases from J, leaving 15 bases between. This chain's CDR3 is CASGSERATEAFF. The CDR3 nucleotides read TGTGCCAGCGGATCCGAAAGGGCGACTGAAGCTTTCTTT.

The chain is built from TRBV28 and TRBJ1-2; 10 nucleotides line up with TRBD1. CDR3 size: 15 residues. Germline CDR1 and CDR2: MDHEN and SYDVKM. The junction had 11 bases not matched to a gene; V was cut back by 5 bases and J by 8 bases. DNA for the CDR3: TGTGCCAGCAGTCCGTGGGACAGGGGAAGAGGAGGCTACACCTTC. Amino acids: CASSPWDRGRGGYTF.

The gene calls are TRBV6-4 and TRBJ2-7; D unresolved. The CDR3 covers 13 residues. The germline V gene has CDR1 MRHNA and CDR2 SNTAGT. V gave up 6 bases and J gave up 1 base, with 10 bases separating them. The CDR3 region is CASSPGPSYEQYF. In DNA, the CDR3 is TGTGCCAGCAGCCCCGGGCCATCCTACGAGCAGTACTTC.

The chain combines TRBV5-1 with TRBJ2-2; 7 bases line up with TRBD1. CDR3 length equals 14 residues. The V and J ends lost 4 bases and 7 bases, in that order; junction bases with no gene match: 7. Germline lookup yields CDR1 SGHRS and CDR2 YFSETQ. The CDR3: CASSPGQQGGELFF. The CDR3 DNA is TGCGCCAGCAGCCCGGGACAGCAAGGCGGGGAGCTGTTTTTT.

The chain joins TRBV27 to TRBJ2-5, with D perhaps TRBD2 (6 bases). Trimming took 5 bases from V and 0 from J, leaving 16 bases between them. This CDR3 has 16 amino acids. The germline CDR1 and CDR2 sequences are MNHEY and SMNVEV (reference sequence). CDR3 in amino acids: CASSPGGTSYQETQYF. The CDR3 coding sequence is TGTGCCAGCAGTCCGGGCGGGACGTCGTACCAAGAGACCCAGTACTTC.

The chain uses TRBV6-6 and TRBJ1-2, with D possibly being TRBD1 (5 bases). V was shortened by 10 bases and J by 2 bases, with 14 bases between the two germline ends. CDR3 length equals 13 residues. Germline V gene lookup returns CDR1 MNHNY and CDR2 SVGAGI (reference sequence). This chain's CDR3 is CAIAGGLNYGYTF. The CDR3 DNA follows: TGTGCCATCGCCGGGGGTCTCAACTATGGCTACACCTTC.

This chain connects TRBV6-5 to TRBJ2-2, with D possibly called TRBD1 or TRBD2 (5 bases each). This CDR3 comprises 15 residues. V was trimmed by 1 base and J by 2 bases, leaving 8 bases between them. Germline V gene sequence: CDR1 MNHEY, CDR2 SVGAGI. The CDR3 spells CASSYFRDNTGELFF. For the CDR3, the DNA is TGTGCCAGCAGTTACTTCAGGGACAACACCGGGGAGCTGTTTTTT.

The V call is TRBV7-2, the J call TRBJ1-5; 10 nucleotides align to TRBD1. The germline V gene encodes CDR1 SGHTA and CDR2 FQGNSA. This CDR3 is built from 14 residues. The J segment lost 4 bases and the V segment lost 8 bases, leaving 5 bases of the junction unmatched. CDR3 in amino acids: CASGWDRGNQPQHF. The CDR3 nucleotides are TGTGCCAGCGGCTGGGACAGGGGTAATCAGCCCCAGCATTTT.

This chain connects TRBV2 to TRBJ1-2, with D tentatively TRBD1 (6 bases). V was clipped by 6 bases and J by 3 bases, with 8 bases between them. Germline CDR1 is SNHLY and CDR2 is FYNNEI. CDR3 size: 12 residues. The chain's CDR3 is CASRPGDYGYTF. Here the CDR3 DNA reads TGTGCCAGCAGGCCAGGGGACTATGGCTACACCTTC.

The chain has TRBV7-9 and TRBJ1-4, with D possibly being TRBD1 (5 bases). This CDR3 comprises 15 residues. Trimming shortened V by 3 bases and J by 7 bases, and 15 bases separated the two germline ends. In germline, CDR1 is SEHNR, CDR2 FQNEAQ (reference sequence). DNA for the CDR3: TGTGCCAGCAGCTTGAACTCCAGGGAGGGTGAAAAACTGTTTTTT. Protein sequence: CASSLNSREGEKLFF.

The chain is built from TRBV6-5 and TRBJ1-2; no firm D call. Germline V gene lookup returns CDR1 MNHEY and CDR2 SVGAGI. The CDR3 extends over 13 amino acids. The V and J ends lost 10 bases and 10 bases respectively, with 22 bases between them. The CDR3, as DNA: TGTGCCACACGGGCGGGTAGGCGAAACGACTACACCTTC. As protein: CATRAGRRNDYTF.